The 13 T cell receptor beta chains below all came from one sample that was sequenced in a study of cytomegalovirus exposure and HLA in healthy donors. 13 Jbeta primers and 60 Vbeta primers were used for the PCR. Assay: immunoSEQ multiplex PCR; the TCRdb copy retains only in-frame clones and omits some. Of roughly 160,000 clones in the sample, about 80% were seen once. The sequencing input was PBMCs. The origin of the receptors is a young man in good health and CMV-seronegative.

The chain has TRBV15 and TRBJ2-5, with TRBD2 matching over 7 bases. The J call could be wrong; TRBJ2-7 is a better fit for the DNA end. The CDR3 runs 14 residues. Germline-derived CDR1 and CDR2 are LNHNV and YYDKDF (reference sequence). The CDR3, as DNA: TGTGCCACCAGCAGGGGGGGGGTTGCCTACGAGCAGTACTTC. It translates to CATSRGGVAYEQYF.

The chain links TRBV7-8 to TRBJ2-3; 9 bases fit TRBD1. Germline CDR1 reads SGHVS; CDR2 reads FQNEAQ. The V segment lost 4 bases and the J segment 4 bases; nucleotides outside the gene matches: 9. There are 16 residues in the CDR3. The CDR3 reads CASSSTGGWGADTQYF. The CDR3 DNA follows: TGTGCCAGCAGCTCTACAGGGGGCTGGGGCGCAGATACGCAGTATTTT.

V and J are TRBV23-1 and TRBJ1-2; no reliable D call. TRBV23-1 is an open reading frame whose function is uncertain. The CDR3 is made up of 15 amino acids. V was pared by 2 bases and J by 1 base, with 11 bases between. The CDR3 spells CASSQGQILNYGYTF. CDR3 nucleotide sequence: TGCGCCAGCAGTCAAGGGCAGATCCTTAACTATGGCTACACCTTC.

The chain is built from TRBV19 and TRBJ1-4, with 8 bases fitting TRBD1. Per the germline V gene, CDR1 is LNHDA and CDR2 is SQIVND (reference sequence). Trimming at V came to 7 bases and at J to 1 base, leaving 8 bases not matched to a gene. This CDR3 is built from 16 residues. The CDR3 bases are TGTGCCAGTACCCGGACAGGGAGCGTAACTAATGAAAAACTGTTTTTT. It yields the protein CASTRTGSVTNEKLFF.

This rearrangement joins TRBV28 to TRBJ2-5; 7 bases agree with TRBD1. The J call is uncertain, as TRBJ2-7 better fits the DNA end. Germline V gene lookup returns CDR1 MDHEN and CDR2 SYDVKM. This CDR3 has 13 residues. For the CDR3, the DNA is TGTGCCACGAGGGACAGCGTATCCTACGAGCAGTACTTC. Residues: CATRDSVSYEQYF.

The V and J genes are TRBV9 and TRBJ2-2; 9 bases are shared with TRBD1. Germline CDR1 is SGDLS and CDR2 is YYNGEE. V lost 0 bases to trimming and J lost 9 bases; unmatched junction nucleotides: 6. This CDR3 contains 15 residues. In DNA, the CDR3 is TGTGCCAGCAGCGTAGCTGGACAGGGGAACCGGGAGCTGTTTTTT. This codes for CASSVAGQGNRELFF.

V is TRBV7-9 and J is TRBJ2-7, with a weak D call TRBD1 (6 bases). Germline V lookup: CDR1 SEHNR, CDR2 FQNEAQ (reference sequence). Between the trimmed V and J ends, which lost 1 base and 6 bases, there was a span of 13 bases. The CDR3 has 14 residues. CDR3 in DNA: TGTGCCAGCAGCTTAGTCTCCAGGGGCATCGAGCAGTACTTC. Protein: CASSLVSRGIEQYF.

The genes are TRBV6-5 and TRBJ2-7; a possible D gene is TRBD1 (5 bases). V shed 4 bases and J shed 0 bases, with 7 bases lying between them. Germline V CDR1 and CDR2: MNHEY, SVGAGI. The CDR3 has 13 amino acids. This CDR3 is CASSLTVSYEQYF. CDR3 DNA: TGTGCCAGCAGTTTGACAGTCTCCTACGAGCAGTACTTC.

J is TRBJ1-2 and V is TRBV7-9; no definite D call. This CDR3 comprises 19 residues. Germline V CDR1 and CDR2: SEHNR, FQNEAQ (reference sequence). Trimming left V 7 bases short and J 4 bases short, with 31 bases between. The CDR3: CASIKLAPRARGGFYGYTF. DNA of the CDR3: TGTGCCAGCATCAAGCTCGCCCCTCGGGCGCGGGGAGGATTCTATGGCTACACCTTC.

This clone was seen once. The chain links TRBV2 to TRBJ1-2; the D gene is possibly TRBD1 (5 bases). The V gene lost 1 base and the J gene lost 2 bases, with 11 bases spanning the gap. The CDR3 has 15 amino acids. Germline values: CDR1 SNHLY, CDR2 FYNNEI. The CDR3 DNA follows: TGTGCCAGCAGTGAAGGGGGCCCCCACAACTATGGCTACACCTTC. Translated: CASSEGGPHNYGYTF.

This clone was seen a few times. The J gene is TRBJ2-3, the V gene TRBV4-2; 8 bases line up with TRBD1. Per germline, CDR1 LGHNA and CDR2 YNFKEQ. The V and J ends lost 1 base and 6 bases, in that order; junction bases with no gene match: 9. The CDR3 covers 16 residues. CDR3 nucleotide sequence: TGTGCCAGCAGCCAAGTGAATGGACAGGGAAAGGATACGCAGTATTTT. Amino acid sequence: CASSQVNGQGKDTQYF.

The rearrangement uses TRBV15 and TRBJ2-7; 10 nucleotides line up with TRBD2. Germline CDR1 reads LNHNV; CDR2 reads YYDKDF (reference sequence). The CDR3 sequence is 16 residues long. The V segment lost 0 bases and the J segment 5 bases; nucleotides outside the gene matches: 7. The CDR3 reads CATSRDLRAGGDEQYF. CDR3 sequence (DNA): TGTGCCACCAGCAGAGACCTTAGAGCGGGGGGGGACGAGCAGTACTTC.

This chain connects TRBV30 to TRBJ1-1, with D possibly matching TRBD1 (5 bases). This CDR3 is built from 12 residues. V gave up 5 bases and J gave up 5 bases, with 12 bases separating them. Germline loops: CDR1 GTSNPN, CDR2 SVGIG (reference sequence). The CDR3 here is CAWQGGWTEAFF. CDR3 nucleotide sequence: TGTGCCTGGCAGGGTGGGTGGACTGAAGCTTTCTTT.